This TCR beta chain was sequenced during a study of T cell responses to AZD1222 COVID-19 vaccine. Study details: Second-dose schedules of about 4 or about 12 weeks were combined. Study-level findings and limits: White British ancestry dominated among donors, who included more females, and clonal diversity was possibly underestimated. Scientists sampled the repertoires only once the peak T cell response had passed. Only 5 or 6 individuals given AZD1222 were seropositive at baseline.

A word on this clone: Its antigen is unknown.

Assay used: immunoSEQ multiplex PCR; TCRdb lists only in-frame clones, some missing. The data contain around 150,000 clones, around 90% of them singletons. Germline V gene data show CDR1 as SGHNT and CDR2 as YYREEE (reference sequence). V lost 1 base, J lost 3 bases, and 2 bases lay in between. The CDR3 consists of 11 residues. The clonotype comes from an adult in good health. The input for sequencing was peripheral blood, taken on day 0 of AZD1222 vaccination. The chain is built from TRBV5-4 and TRBJ2-7; D not certain. The CDR3 DNA follows: TGTGCCAGCAGCTTGAACTACGAGCAGTACTTC. It specifies CASSLNYEQYF.